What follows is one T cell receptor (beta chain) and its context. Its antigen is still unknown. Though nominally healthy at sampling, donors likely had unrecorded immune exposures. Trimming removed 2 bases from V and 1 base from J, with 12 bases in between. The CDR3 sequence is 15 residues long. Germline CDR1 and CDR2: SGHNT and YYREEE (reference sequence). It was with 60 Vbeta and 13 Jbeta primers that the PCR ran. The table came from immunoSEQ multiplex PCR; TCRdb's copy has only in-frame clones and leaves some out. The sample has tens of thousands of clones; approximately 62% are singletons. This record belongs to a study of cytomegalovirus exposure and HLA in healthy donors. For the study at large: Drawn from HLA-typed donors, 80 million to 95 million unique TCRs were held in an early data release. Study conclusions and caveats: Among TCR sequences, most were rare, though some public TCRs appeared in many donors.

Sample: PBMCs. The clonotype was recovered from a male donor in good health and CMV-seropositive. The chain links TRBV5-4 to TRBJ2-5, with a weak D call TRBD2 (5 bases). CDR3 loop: CASSLELAVQETQYF. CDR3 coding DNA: TGTGCCAGCAGCTTAGAGCTAGCAGTCCAAGAGACCCAGTACTTC. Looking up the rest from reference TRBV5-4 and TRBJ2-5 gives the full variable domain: ETGVTQSPTHLIKTRGQQVTLRCSSQSGHNTVSWYQQALGQGPQFIFQYYREEENGRGNFPPRFSGLQFPNYSSELNVNALELDDSALYLCASSLELAVQETQYFGPGTRLLVL.